Here is one TCR beta chain with its context. Sequencing was performed with immunoSEQ multiplex PCR; in TCRdb, only in-frame clones are kept and a portion is missing. This sample has about 67,000 clones, with about 90% found just once. These data come from a study of T cells after somatic rescue of genetic block. The sequencing sample was made of peripheral blood mononuclear cells (PBMCs). This TCR was sampled from a man aged 40-49 years.

For the CDR3, the DNA is TGTGCCAGCAGTTTATTGGACGTTGGCTACACCTTC. It codes for CASSLLDVGYTF. V gene TRBV28 combines with J gene TRBJ1-2; no definite D call. Trimming took 1 base from V and 7 from J, leaving 7 bases between them. This CDR3 has 12 residues. The germline V gene has CDR1 MDHEN and CDR2 SYDVKM.